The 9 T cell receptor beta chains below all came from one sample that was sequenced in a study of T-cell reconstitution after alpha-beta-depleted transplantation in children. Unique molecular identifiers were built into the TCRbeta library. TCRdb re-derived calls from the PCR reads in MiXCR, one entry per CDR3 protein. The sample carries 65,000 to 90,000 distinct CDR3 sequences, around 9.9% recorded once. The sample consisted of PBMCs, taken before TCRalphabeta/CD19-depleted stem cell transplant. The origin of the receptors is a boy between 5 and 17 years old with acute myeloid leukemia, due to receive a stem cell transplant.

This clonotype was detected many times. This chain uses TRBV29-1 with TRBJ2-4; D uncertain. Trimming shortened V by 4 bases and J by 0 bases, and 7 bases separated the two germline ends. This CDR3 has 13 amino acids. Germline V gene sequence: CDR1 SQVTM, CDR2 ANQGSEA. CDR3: CSVGFRAKNIQYF. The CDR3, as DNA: TGCAGCGTTGGTTTTCGAGCCAAAAACATTCAGTACTTC.

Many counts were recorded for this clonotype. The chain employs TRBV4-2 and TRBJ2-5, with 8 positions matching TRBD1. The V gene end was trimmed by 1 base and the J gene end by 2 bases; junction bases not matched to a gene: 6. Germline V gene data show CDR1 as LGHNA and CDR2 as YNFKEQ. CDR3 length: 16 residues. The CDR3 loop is CASSQASGTGQETQYF. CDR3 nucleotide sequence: TGTGCCAGCAGCCAAGCAAGTGGGACAGGTCAAGAGACCCAGTACTTC.

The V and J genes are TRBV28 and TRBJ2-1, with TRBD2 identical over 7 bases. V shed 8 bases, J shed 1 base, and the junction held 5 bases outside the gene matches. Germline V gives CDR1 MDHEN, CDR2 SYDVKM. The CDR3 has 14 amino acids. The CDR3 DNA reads TGTGCCAGCGGCTGGGGGGGGTCCTACAATGAGCAGTTCTTC. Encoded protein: CASGWGGSYNEQFF.

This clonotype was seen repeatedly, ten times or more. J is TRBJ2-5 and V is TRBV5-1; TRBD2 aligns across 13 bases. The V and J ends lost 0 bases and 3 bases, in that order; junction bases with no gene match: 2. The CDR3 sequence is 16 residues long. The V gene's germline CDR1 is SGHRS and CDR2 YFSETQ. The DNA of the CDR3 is TGCGCCAGCAGCTTGGTAGGACTAGCGGGGGAAGAGACCCAGTACTTC. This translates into CASSLVGLAGEETQYF.

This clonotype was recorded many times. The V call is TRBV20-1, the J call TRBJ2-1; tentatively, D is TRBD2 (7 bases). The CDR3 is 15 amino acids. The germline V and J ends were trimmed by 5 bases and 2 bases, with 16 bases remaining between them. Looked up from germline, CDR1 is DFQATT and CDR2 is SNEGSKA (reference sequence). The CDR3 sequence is CSAPERGGTYNEQFF. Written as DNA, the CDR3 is TGCAGTGCTCCAGAGAGGGGGGGCACCTACAATGAGCAGTTCTTC.

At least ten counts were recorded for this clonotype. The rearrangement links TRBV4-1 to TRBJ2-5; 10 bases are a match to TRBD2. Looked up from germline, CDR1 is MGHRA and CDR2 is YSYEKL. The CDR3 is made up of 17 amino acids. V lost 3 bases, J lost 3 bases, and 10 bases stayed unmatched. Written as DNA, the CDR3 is TGCGCCAGCAGCCAGGCACCACTTAGCGGGGGGAAAGAGACCCAGTACTTC. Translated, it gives CASSQAPLSGGKETQYF.

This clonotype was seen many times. CDR3 loop: CASSLGISPLHF. Written as DNA, the CDR3 is TGTGCCAGCAGTTTGGGAATTTCACCCCTCCACTTT. This chain connects TRBV12-3 or TRBV12-4 to TRBJ1-6; D gene unclear. CDR3 length: 12 residues. V lost 3 bases to trimming and J lost 9 bases, with 6 bases between them.

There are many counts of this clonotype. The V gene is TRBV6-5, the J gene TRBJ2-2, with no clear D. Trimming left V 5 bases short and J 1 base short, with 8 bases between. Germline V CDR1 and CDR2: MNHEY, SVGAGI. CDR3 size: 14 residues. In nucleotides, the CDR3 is TGTGCCAGCAGTACTACGGGGAACACCGGGGAGCTGTTTTTT. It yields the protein CASSTTGNTGELFF.

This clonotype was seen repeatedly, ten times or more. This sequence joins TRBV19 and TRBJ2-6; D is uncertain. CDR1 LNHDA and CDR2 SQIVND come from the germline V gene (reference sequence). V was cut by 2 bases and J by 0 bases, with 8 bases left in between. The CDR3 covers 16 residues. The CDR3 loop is CASSIWRTSGANVLTF. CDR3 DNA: TGTGCCAGTAGTATATGGCGGACCTCTGGGGCCAACGTCCTGACTTTC.